This T cell receptor (beta chain) was documented in a study of T cell responses to AZD1222 COVID-19 vaccine. Whole-study findings and limits: Unmutated variant regions reportedly attract nearly half of all spike-specific TCRs.

Repertoires were generated with immunoSEQ multiplex PCR, while TCRdb's copy carries only in-frame clones and drops some. The profile shows tens of thousands of clones, 88% of them singletons. Points on this clone: The target antigen is unknown. The junction shows a germline mismatch at one end, possibly a read error.

CDR3 length equals 13 residues. Germline CDR1 reads SNHLY; CDR2 reads FYNNEI. The chain uses TRBV2 and TRBJ1-5; D call uncertain. The TCR sequence derives from an adult who received the AZD1222 COVID-19 vaccine. The source material was peripheral blood, sampled 28 days after the second AZD1222 dose. The DNA for the CDR3 is TGTGCCAGCGGTGACCCGAGCAATCAGCCCCAGCATTTT. The encoded protein is CASGDPSNQPQHF.